The 26 T cell receptor beta chains in this list originate from one sample, sequenced in a study of blood T cell repertoires in COVID-19. This table comes from immunoSEQ multiplex PCR, and its TCRdb copy is limited to in-frame clones, with some not included. Among 90,000 to 100,000 clones listed, 81% were seen once. What was sequenced was peripheral blood. The source of these receptors is a woman aged 80 or over with acute or convalescent COVID-19.

This sequence joins TRBV28 and TRBJ2-7; D is uncertain. The CDR3 totals 15 residues. Trimming cost V 5 bases and J 3 bases, with 17 bases left between them. Germline values: CDR1 MDHEN, CDR2 SYDVKM. CDR3 DNA sequence: TGTGCCAGCAGTCGCCCGGCCAATAACTACTACGAGCAGTACTTC. Amino acids: CASSRPANNYYEQYF.

The chain employs TRBV28 and TRBJ1-4; weak D call: TRBD1 (5 bases). Trimming removed 8 bases from V and 7 bases from J, with 17 bases in between. The CDR3 length is 14 residues. Germline V lookup: CDR1 MDHEN, CDR2 SYDVKM. CDR3: CASRAGGAAEKLFF. The CDR3 DNA reads as TGTGCCAGCCGCGCCGGTGGGGCGGCTGAAAAACTGTTTTTT.

The chain carries TRBV6-2 or TRBV6-3 and TRBJ1-5; a weak D match, TRBD1 (6 bases). V dropped 4 bases and J dropped 4 bases, with 20 bases sitting between them. CDR3 length equals 17 residues. Germline V gene sequence: CDR1 MNHEY, CDR2 SVGEGT. The CDR3 DNA sequence: TGTGCCAGCAGTTTCGCAGGGGCTCCCGGGTCAAATCAGCCCCAGCATTTT. The encoded protein is CASSFAGAPGSNQPQHF.

The chain has TRBV12-3 or TRBV12-4 and TRBJ1-4, with 7 bases identical to TRBD1. V gave up 5 bases and J gave up 8 bases; unmatched junction bases: 2. The CDR3 extends over 12 amino acids. CDR3 DNA sequence: TGTGCCAGCAGTAAGACAGGGGAAAAACTGTTTTTT. It translates to CASSKTGEKLFF.

The chain uses TRBV7-2 and TRBJ1-2; 7 positions match TRBD1. Germline CDR1 reads SGHTA; CDR2 reads FQGNSA. The V gene end was trimmed by 1 base and the J gene end by 7 bases; junction bases not matched to a gene: 3. The CDR3 spans 13 residues. The CDR3 is CASSLDRGSGYTF. As DNA, the CDR3 is TGTGCCAGCAGCTTAGACAGGGGATCTGGCTACACCTTC.

The genes are TRBV11-2 and TRBJ1-3; 8 bases align to TRBD1. The CDR3 extends over 15 amino acids. The V gene's germline CDR1 is SGHAT and CDR2 FQNNGV. V shed 5 bases and J 4 bases; nucleotides not matched to a gene: 7. CDR3 bases: TGTGCCAGCAGCGCGGACAGGGTGTACGGAAACACCATATATTTT. It specifies CASSADRVYGNTIYF. Combining the CDR3 with reference TRBV11-2 and TRBJ1-3 gives the whole variable domain EAGVAQSPRYKIIEKRQSVAFWCNPISGHATLYWYQQILGQGPKLLIQFQNNGVVDDSQLPKDRFSAERLKGVDSTLKIQPAKLEDSAVYLCASSADRVYGNTIYFGEGSWLTVV.

The rearrangement uses TRBV5-8 and TRBJ1-2, with D hard to call. The CDR3 runs 14 residues. Trimming left V 0 bases short and J 5 bases short, with 11 bases between. Germline V CDR1 and CDR2: SGHTS, YDEGEE. CDR3 sequence: CASSLDTTGYGYTF. The DNA for the CDR3 is TGTGCCAGCAGCTTGGACACCACCGGGTATGGCTACACCTTC. Together with reference TRBV5-8 and TRBJ1-2, the CDR3 gives the full variable domain: EAGVTQSPTHLIKTRGQQATLRCSPISGHTSVYWYQQALGLGLQFLLWYDEGEERNRGNFPPRFSGRQFPNYSSELNVNALELEDSALYLCASSLDTTGYGYTFGSGTRLTVV.

The chain links TRBV21-1 to TRBJ1-2. TRBV21-1 is termed a pseudogene. The CDR3 spans 15 residues. The CDR3 region is CASSKEWGANYGYTF. In DNA form, the CDR3 reads TGTGCCAGCAGCAAAGAGTGGGGAGCGAACTATGGCTACACCTTC.

The rearrangement uses TRBV11-2 and TRBJ1-3; D uncertain. The V gene lost 1 base and the J gene lost 4 bases, with 8 bases spanning the gap. Per germline, CDR1 SGHAT and CDR2 FQNNGV. The CDR3 has 14 residues. The CDR3 DNA sequence: TGTGCCAGCAGCTTAGCCCCCCTCGGAAACACCATATATTTT. Protein: CASSLAPLGNTIYF.

V gene TRBV7-2 combines with J gene TRBJ2-1, with D perhaps matching TRBD1 (6 bases). The V gene's germline CDR1 is SGHTA and CDR2 FQGNSA. The CDR3 extends over 15 amino acids. V dropped 4 bases and J dropped 7 bases, with 17 bases sitting between them. The CDR3 is CASSSPRTRGNEQFF. CDR3 nucleotide sequence: TGTGCCAGCAGCTCCCCCCGGACAAGGGGGAATGAGCAGTTCTTC.

In this sample, this clone turned up once. This chain joins TRBV27 and TRBJ1-5; D is uncertain. The CDR3 runs 14 residues. Trimming took 1 base from V and 3 from J, leaving 7 bases between them. Per the germline V gene, CDR1 is MNHEY and CDR2 is SMNVEV (reference sequence). The CDR3 bases are TGTGCCAGCAGTTTATGGGCTGACAATCAGCCCCAGCATTTT. Amino acids: CASSLWADNQPQHF.

V gene TRBV9 combines with J gene TRBJ1-1; 7 nucleotides line up with TRBD1. Germline V gene data show CDR1 as SGDLS and CDR2 as YYNGEE. V lost 4 bases and J lost 4; bases outside the gene matches: 10. This CDR3 is 15 amino acids long. Here the CDR3 DNA reads TGTGCCAGCAGCTCGAACAGGGGCTGGGGCACTGAAGCTTTCTTT. Amino acid sequence: CASSSNRGWGTEAFF.

The J gene is TRBJ2-7, the V gene TRBV6-5; 10 nucleotides align to TRBD2. Losses at the gene ends were 10 bases for V and 9 bases for J; bases not matched to a gene: 12. CDR3 length: 13 amino acids. Germline CDR1 MNHEY, CDR2 SVGAGI. Written as DNA, the CDR3 is TGTGCCACCCAACCGGGACTAGCGAAAGTGCAGTACTTC. It yields the protein CATQPGLAKVQYF.

V and J are TRBV28 and TRBJ2-4, with 11 bases matching TRBD2. V shed 7 bases, J shed 6 bases, and the junction held 11 bases outside the gene matches. The germline V gene encodes CDR1 MDHEN and CDR2 SYDVKM. The CDR3 contains 16 residues. CDR3 DNA sequence: TGTGCCAGCACCCATAGCGGGGGGGGCCGGGGAAACATTCAGTACTTC. Amino acids: CASTHSGGGRGNIQYF.

This sequence joins TRBV5-6 and TRBJ1-2; TRBD1 aligns across 11 bases. The length of the CDR3 is 16 residues. Per germline, CDR1 SGHDT and CDR2 YYEEEE. V lost 4 bases to trimming and J lost 2 bases; unmatched junction nucleotides: 7. Here the CDR3 reads CASSPGTGGLNYGYTF. The CDR3 coding sequence is TGTGCCAGCAGCCCCGGGACAGGGGGTCTCAACTATGGCTACACCTTC.

This clone was detected only once. The chain carries TRBV6-1 and TRBJ2-7; the match to TRBD1 covers 9 bases. Germline V CDR1 and CDR2: MNHNS, SASEGT. The junction had 13 bases not matched to a gene; V was cut back by 3 bases and J by 4 bases. This CDR3 has 17 residues. The CDR3 is CASSDHAPGQGLYEQYF. As DNA, the CDR3 is TGTGCCAGCAGTGACCACGCTCCAGGACAGGGGTTGTACGAGCAGTACTTC.

The chain is built from TRBV4-3 and TRBJ2-1; D perhaps matches TRBD2 (5 bases). V was shortened by 1 base and J by 8 bases, with 15 bases between the two germline ends. The CDR3 is made up of 15 amino acids. CDR1 is LGHNA and CDR2 is YSLEER in the germline V gene. CDR3 sequence reads: CASSQAPGKGDEQFF. The DNA for the CDR3 is TGCGCCAGCAGCCAAGCTCCGGGAAAAGGCGATGAGCAGTTCTTC.

On this clone itself: An end of the junction differs from the germline gene, which may be a read error. The chain combines TRBV4-3 with TRBJ1-4, with D tentatively TRBD1 (5 bases). In germline, CDR1 is LGHNA, CDR2 YSLEER. The CDR3 extends over 15 amino acids. CDR3 amino acids: CARSRRGEGNEKLFF. The CDR3 region has the DNA TGCGCCCGCAGCCGCCGCGGGGAGGGGAATGAAAAACTGTTTTTT.

The gene calls are TRBV7-2 and TRBJ2-3; 7 positions agree with TRBD2. This CDR3 comprises 15 residues. The ends lost 5 bases at V and 2 bases at J; junction bases unmatched: 7. Germline CDR1 reads SGHTA; CDR2 reads FQGNSA. CDR3 protein: CASSPLRGVTDTQYF. DNA of the CDR3: TGTGCCAGCAGCCCACTCCGGGGGGTCACAGATACGCAGTATTTT.

V and J are TRBV7-3 and TRBJ2-1, with TRBD1 matching 12 bases. After removal of 5 bases from V and 9 bases from J, the junction contained 8 bases not matched to a gene. CDR3 length: 15 residues. CDR1 is SGHTA, CDR2 FQGTGA, per germline. CDR3 amino acids: CASSQVGQGAAEQFF. CDR3 sequence (DNA): TGTGCCAGCAGCCAGGTGGGACAGGGGGCAGCTGAGCAGTTCTTC.

The CDR3 spells CASSTTTGKGRLEAFF. The CDR3 nucleotides are TGTGCCAGCAGCACCACTACAGGGAAAGGCCGGCTTGAAGCTTTCTTT. This chain uses TRBV7-2 with TRBJ1-1; D perhaps matches TRBD1 (6 bases). Deletions cut 5 bases from V and 7 bases from J, with 23 bases between. Germline values: CDR1 SGHTA, CDR2 FQGNSA. The CDR3 is 16 amino acids. Together with reference TRBV7-2 and TRBJ1-1, the CDR3 gives the full variable domain: GAGVSQSPSNKVTEKGKDVELRCDPISGHTALYWYRQSLGQGLEFLIYFQGNSAPDKSGLPSDRFSAERTGGSVSTLTIQRTQQEDSAVYLCASSTTTGKGRLEAFFGQGTRLTVV.

This clone was seen only once. V usage is TRBV2 and J usage is TRBJ1-2, with 7 bases fitting TRBD1. V trimming: 3 bases; J trimming: 5 bases; junction bases outside the gene matches: 9. CDR1 SNHLY and CDR2 FYNNEI come from the germline V gene. This CDR3 has 15 amino acids. CDR3 protein: CASSERQGSAYGYTF. The CDR3 region has the DNA TGTGCCAGCAGTGAGAGACAGGGTAGCGCGTATGGCTACACCTTC.

This sequence joins TRBV27 and TRBJ2-1, with 12 bases aligning to TRBD2. V lost 6 bases and J lost 0; bases outside the gene matches: 12. The CDR3 is 19 residues long. Germline V CDR1 and CDR2: MNHEY, SMNVEV (reference sequence). CDR3 in amino acids: CASSLKLAGGLSSYNEQFF. CDR3 in DNA: TGTGCCAGCAGCCTTAAACTAGCGGGGGGCTTAAGCTCCTACAATGAGCAGTTCTTC.

V gene TRBV6-5 combines with J gene TRBJ2-7; perhaps TRBD2 as D (6 bases). CDR3 length: 15 amino acids. V shed 0 bases and J shed 3 bases, with 12 bases lying between them. The germline gives CDR1 MNHEY, CDR2 SVGAGI. The CDR3 loop is CASSYSGTAGYEQYF. DNA of the CDR3: TGTGCCAGCAGTTACTCCGGGACTGCCGGCTACGAGCAGTACTTC.

The rearrangement joins TRBV15 to TRBJ1-4; 7 bases line up with TRBD1. The CDR3 length is 16 residues. Germline V gene lookup returns CDR1 LNHNV and CDR2 YYDKDF (reference sequence). Trimming took 9 bases from V and 0 from J; bases not matched to a gene: 10. This chain's CDR3 is CATSPGQIATNEKLFF. CDR3 bases: TGTGCCACATCACCGGGACAGATTGCAACTAATGAAAAACTGTTTTTT.

The CDR3 is CASSHWDRGGGEQFF. As DNA, the CDR3 is TGTGCCAGCAGCCATTGGGACAGGGGCGGGGGTGAGCAGTTCTTC. The J gene is TRBJ2-1, the V gene TRBV7-8; 10 bases match TRBD1. Looked up from germline, CDR1 is SGHVS and CDR2 is FQNEAQ. After removal of 5 bases from V and 9 bases from J, the junction contained 10 bases not matched to a gene. The CDR3 covers 15 residues.